This T cell receptor (beta chain) is drawn from a study of T cell responses to AZD1222 COVID-19 vaccine (dated by TCRdb to 2020 to 2022). Turning to the overall study: AZD1222 recipients with second doses at about 4 weeks or about 12 weeks were pooled, because spike-specific TCR depth and breadth did not differ between schedules. A total of over 230 trial participants underwent TCR sequencing, of whom under 220 had received two doses of AZD1222 and 26 had received two doses of the MenACWY control vaccine. Trial participants were enrolled by age into subgroups of 18-55, 56-69 and 70-plus years, and around 150, 29 and 61 TCR-sequenced participants, respectively, were included in these subgroups. The full study reports these points: The whole spike protein was spanned by vaccine-associated CD4 TCRs, and dominant responses were seen in regions 160-218 and 743-854. In the small 56-69-year group, the increase in depth fell short of significance, most likely because of low power. Nearly half of unique spike-specific TCRs reportedly recognized epitopes outside regions mutated in the B.1.351 and B.1.1.7 variants. Because no day 14 peak-response samples were available, repertoires were characterized only after the peak T cell response. After two AZD1222 doses, both the breadth and the depth of spike-specific TCRs were significantly higher than at day 0 and than in MenACWY recipients. Most participants were white British and females outnumbered males, and the authors suggested that clonal diversity may have been underestimated. Conclusions about previously exposed vaccinees are limited because only five to seven AZD1222 recipients were SARS-CoV-2 seropositive at baseline.

For this clone: What this receptor recognizes is not known. No base quality information exists; no much larger clone differs at one position.

The CDR3 regions of human TCRbeta chains were analyzed by immunosequencing. As for the original processing: TCRs in the repertoires were matched against a reference library of SARS-CoV-2-specific TCRs that had been generated with the MIRA antigen-specificity platform. Breadth was defined as the fraction of unique TCRs that were SARS-CoV-2-associated, and depth was defined as the fraction of total T cells that were SARS-CoV-2-associated. Using the MIRA data, every spike-specific TCR was mapped to the spike region that the TCR reacted to and assigned to either a CD4 or a CD8 class. Log10-transformed breadth and depth values were compared by one-way ANOVA with Sidak's multiple comparisons tests. Entries here come from immuneACCESS through TCRdb and include only in-frame sequences with V and J called. Some clones fail to appear in such tables; in the studies checked, an unresolved V gene covers under half of the shortfall, and the cause of the remainder is unknown. V and J calls and clone size are those listed in that table; D and trimming were worked out from the DNA. For this sample there are about 98,000 clones; over 75% appear just once. The leading ten clones occupy around 5.8% of the sample.

The germline V gene sets CDR1 to KGHDR and CDR2 to SFDVKD. The CDR3 covers 17 residues, taking in both the cysteine and the phenylalanine. Just CDR3 DNA is preserved here, 51 bases in frame from base 1. For this chain, trimming is 10 bases at the V end and 0 bases at the J end, and the number of junction bases without a gene match is 9. The time point label corresponds to: baseline before first vaccination. The vaccinee samples were drawn from two UK trials, COV001 and COV002, one of which was a single-blind randomized controlled phase 2/3 trial testing AZD1222 (ChAdOx1 nCoV-19) in healthy adults. For TCRbeta chain sequencing, PBMC samples from trial participants were taken at day 0 and at day 28 after the second dose.

The rearrangement joined TRBV24-1 to TRBJ2-5, with 14 junctional bases fitting TRBD2. The sequence was collected from an adult in good health. Sequenced here: peripheral blood, sampled on day 0 of AZD1222 vaccination. CDR3 region: CATRGLAGASDQETQYF. Here is the DNA: TGTGCCACAAGGGGACTAGCGGGAGCCTCCGACCAAGAGACCCAGTACTTC.